The next 7 T cell receptor beta chains were all read from a single sample in a study of cytomegalovirus exposure and HLA in healthy donors. Both 60 Vbeta primers and 13 Jbeta primers went into the PCR. Sequencing used immunoSEQ multiplex PCR; TCRdb keeps in-frame clones, though not all of them. The sample holds 140,000 or so clones, 60% to 80% seen once. Material for sequencing was PBMCs. The receptors were gathered from a woman aged 25 to 45 in good health and CMV-seronegative.

The chain combines TRBV7-9 with TRBJ1-2; TRBD1 matches at 7 bases. The CDR3 is 12 residues long. Germline trimming cut 5 bases from V and 9 bases from J; bases unmatched to any gene: 6. CDR1 and CDR2 from the germline V gene are SEHNR and FQNEAQ (reference sequence). The CDR3: CASSPTGISYTF. The CDR3 nucleotides read TGTGCCAGCAGCCCGACAGGGATAAGCTACACCTTC.

This clone was detected a few times. The chain couples TRBV11-2 to TRBJ2-7; tentatively, D is TRBD1 (5 bases). There are 16 residues in the CDR3. The V end lost 5 bases, the J end lost 0 bases, and 17 bases lay between the germline ends. From germline, CDR1 is SGHAT and CDR2 FQNNGV. The chain's CDR3 is CASSLRGSFSSYEQYF. CDR3 DNA sequence: TGTGCCAGCAGCCTAAGGGGCAGCTTCAGCTCCTACGAGCAGTACTTC. The variable domain in full, completed from reference TRBV11-2 and TRBJ2-7, reads EAGVAQSPRYKIIEKRQSVAFWCNPISGHATLYWYQQILGQGPKLLIQFQNNGVVDDSQLPKDRFSAERLKGVDSTLKIQPAKLEDSAVYLCASSLRGSFSSYEQYFGPGTRLTVT.

This clone was picked up a small number of times. The chain carries TRBV4-1 and TRBJ1-1; 10 nucleotides line up with TRBD1. The trim removed 4 bases at V and 3 bases at J, leaving 8 bases unmatched. The germline CDR1 and CDR2 sequences are MGHRA and YSYEKL. The CDR3 has 16 amino acids. CDR3 sequence (DNA): TGCGCCAGCAGCCCCCGGGACAGGGGTACGGACACTGAAGCTTTCTTT. Amino acids: CASSPRDRGTDTEAFF.

This clone showed up just once. V usage is TRBV10-3 and J usage is TRBJ2-2; 8 bases match TRBD1. The CDR3 loop spans 12 amino acids. The V gene end was trimmed by 4 bases and the J gene end by 13 bases; junction bases not matched to a gene: 5. Per germline, CDR1 ENHRY and CDR2 SYGVKD. CDR3 sequence (DNA): TGTGCCATCAGTGTCGGACAGGGAGTGCTGTTTTTT. As protein: CAISVGQGVLFF.

This clone was recorded a few times. The chain combines TRBV9 with TRBJ1-1, with D perhaps TRBD1 (5 bases). Germline V CDR1 and CDR2: SGDLS, YYNGEE. V lost 2 bases, J lost 4 bases, and 15 bases lay in between. CDR3 length equals 15 residues. This chain's CDR3 is CASSVGSLGATEAFF. CDR3 nucleotide sequence: TGTGCCAGCAGCGTTGGATCACTTGGGGCCACTGAAGCTTTCTTT.

The chain carries TRBV2 and TRBJ2-5, with TRBD1 as a possible D gene (6 bases). The CDR3 runs to 13 residues. Trimming left V 7 bases short and J 3 bases short, with 12 bases between. Germline-derived CDR1 and CDR2 are SNHLY and FYNNEI. The DNA for the CDR3 is TGTGCCAGCAAGACAGGAACGAAAGAGACCCAGTACTTC. Its translation is CASKTGTKETQYF.

The chain recombines TRBV19 with TRBJ2-5, with TRBD2 identical over 9 bases. J gave up 5 bases and V 7 bases, and 5 bases lay outside the gene matches. The CDR3 loop spans 13 amino acids. Germline V gives CDR1 LNHDA, CDR2 SQIVND (reference sequence). The chain's CDR3 is CASKDSGGETQYF. The CDR3 DNA is TGTGCCAGTAAAGACAGCGGGGGGGAGACCCAGTACTTC.